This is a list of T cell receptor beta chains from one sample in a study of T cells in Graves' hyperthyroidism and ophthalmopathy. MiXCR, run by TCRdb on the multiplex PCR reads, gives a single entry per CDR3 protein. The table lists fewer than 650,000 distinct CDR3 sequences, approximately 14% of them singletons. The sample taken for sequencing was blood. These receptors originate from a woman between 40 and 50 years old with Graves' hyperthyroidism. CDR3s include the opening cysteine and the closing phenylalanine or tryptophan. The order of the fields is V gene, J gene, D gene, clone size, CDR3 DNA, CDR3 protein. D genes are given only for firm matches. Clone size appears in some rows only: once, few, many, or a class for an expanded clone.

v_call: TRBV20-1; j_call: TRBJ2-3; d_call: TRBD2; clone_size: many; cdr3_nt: TGCAGTGCTAGAGGCCTAGCGGGAGGATCGGCCTCCGCAGATACGCAGTATTTT; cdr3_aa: CSARGLAGGSASADTQYF
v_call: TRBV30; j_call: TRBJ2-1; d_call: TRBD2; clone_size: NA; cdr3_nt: TGTGCCTGGACTAGCGGGAGTGGGAATGAGCAGTTCTTC; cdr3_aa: CAWTSGSGNEQFF
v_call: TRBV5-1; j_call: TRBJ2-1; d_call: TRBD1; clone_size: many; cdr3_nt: TGCGCCAGCATGCCCGGGACAGGGTTATTCAATGAGCAGTTCTTC; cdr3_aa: CASMPGTGLFNEQFF
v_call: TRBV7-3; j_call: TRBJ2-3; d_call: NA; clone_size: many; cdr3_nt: TGTGCCAGCAGCTTAAATGAGGGGACGCAGTATTTT; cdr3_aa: CASSLNEGTQYF
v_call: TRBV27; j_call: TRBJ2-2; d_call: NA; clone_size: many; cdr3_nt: TGTGCCAGCAGGCGGGACACAGACACCGGGGAGCTGTTTTTT; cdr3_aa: CASRRDTDTGELFF
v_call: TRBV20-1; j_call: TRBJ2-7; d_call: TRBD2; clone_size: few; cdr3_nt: TGCAGTGCCCCGACTAGCGGAGTCTACGAGCAGTACTTC; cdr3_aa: CSAPTSGVYEQYF
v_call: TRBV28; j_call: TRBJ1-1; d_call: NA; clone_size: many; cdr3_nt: TGTGCCAGCGGGGAGCTGAACACTGAAGCTTTCTTT; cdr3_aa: CASGELNTEAFF
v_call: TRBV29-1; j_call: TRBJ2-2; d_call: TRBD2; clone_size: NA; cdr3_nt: TGCAGCGTTGGCGGGAGGATTGACACCGGGGAGCTGTTTTTT; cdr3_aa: CSVGGRIDTGELFF
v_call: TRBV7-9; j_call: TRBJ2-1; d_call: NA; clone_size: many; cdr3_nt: TGTGCCAGCAGCTCAAACAGGGACGAACAGTTCTTC; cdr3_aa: CASSSNRDEQFF
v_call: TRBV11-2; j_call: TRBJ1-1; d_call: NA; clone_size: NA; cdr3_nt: TGTGCCAGCAGCTTAGTGGGGGTAGGCGGTCCTGAAGCTTTCTTT; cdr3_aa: CASSLVGVGGPEAFF